The T cell receptor (beta chain) described here comes from a study of spatial heterogeneity in lung cancer. Study details: Tumor-region TCR transcript counts correlated strongly with a T cell module score from matched bulk RNA-seq.

This clonotype counts as medium-sized. Its antigen is not identified. This beta chain was picked up by a library intended for alpha chains and is off target, so its count carries little meaning. Findings and caveats of the study: The study found that expanded intratumoral alpha and beta TCR counts tracked tumor mutation counts. Coverage of tumor T cells, an estimated figure, was 6% to 7% for alpha and around 13% for beta chains.

TCRdb fed the 5' RACE reads into MiXCR, producing one record per CDR3 protein. The sample comprises 4,500 to 7,000 distinct CDR3 sequences, 4.8% of which are singletons, and more than 20% rests with the top ten. Time point: sample taken at primary tumor resection. The sequenced material consisted of unsorted whole RNA from tumor, nontumor lung or frozen PBMC. The input for sequencing was lung tumor tissue, taken at surgery. This TCR was recovered from a male donor with early-stage non-small cell lung cancer.

The CDR3 here is CASGRDRSNQPQHF. CDR3 in DNA: TGTGCCAGCGGCCGGGACAGGAGCAATCAGCCCCAGCATTTT. V is TRBV27 and J is TRBJ1-5; 8 positions agree with TRBD1. CDR1 and CDR2 from the germline V gene are MNHEY and SMNVEV (reference sequence). V was pared by 8 bases and J by 1 base, with 4 bases of the junction left unmatched. This CDR3 has 14 residues.